Detailed here is one TCR beta chain. The specificity of this receptor is unknown. Base qualities are not at hand, and no much larger clone is one base apart. The instrument was an Illumina MiSeq. TCRdb passed the public sequencing reads through fastp at Q25 and MiXCR, retaining productive beta sequences. Rows with a matching CDR3 protein are joined into one entry that keeps the most common DNA and genes. The table for this sample lists 70,000 or so distinct CDR3 sequences; about a fifth of them were counted only once. The biggest ten clones account for 8% to 9% of the sample. The germline V gene (reference sequence) sets CDR1 to MNHEY and CDR2 to SMNVEV. Trimmed from V: 6 bases; trimmed from J: 3 bases; junction bases lacking a gene match: 4. Counted from cysteine to phenylalanine, this CDR3 has 14 amino acids. Here the CDR3 DNA is all that survives: 42 bases in frame from base 1. This specimen comes from a study of type 1 regulatory T cells (dated by TCRdb to the early 2020s). Background for the entire study: An in vitro protocol by which a Tr1-enriched, alloantigen-specific CD4 T cell product named T-allo10 was generated was characterized in the study. T-allo10 was under clinical evaluation in patients with hematological malignancies receiving allogeneic hematopoietic stem cell transplantation. The study at large found these results: A more restricted TCR repertoire was observed in Tr1 cells than in non-Tr1 cells, and this restriction was interpreted in the study as alloantigen-induced clonal expansion.

The sequence came from a human donor in good health. The sample taken for sequencing was cultured type 1 regulatory T (Tr1) cells, either the whole culture or a sorted fraction (not recorded which). The meaning of the sample's cell subset or site label: type 1 regulatory T cells sorted from the T-allo10 product. The rearrangement combines TRBV27 with TRBJ2-5; TRBD2 aligns with 10 central bases. DNA sequence: TGTGCCAGCAGCCGTGGACTAGCGGAAGAGACCCAGTACTTC. Its translation is CASSRGLAEETQYF.